A single sample is the source of the 18 T cell receptor beta chains below, sequenced in a study of blood T cell repertoires in COVID-19. Sequenced by immunoSEQ multiplex PCR; TCRdb stores in-frame clones only, minus some. The repertoire consists of 87,000 or so clones, with roughly 86% occurring once and the leading ten covering roughly 5.1%. Source material: peripheral blood. These receptors were obtained from a man in his forties with acute or convalescent COVID-19.

This clone appeared a single time. The rearrangement links TRBV19 to TRBJ2-7, with D possibly being TRBD1 (5 bases). This CDR3 is built from 14 residues. The V gene lost 3 bases and the J gene lost 2 bases, with 11 bases spanning the gap. Germline lookup yields CDR1 LNHDA and CDR2 SQIVND (reference sequence). Here the CDR3 DNA reads TGTGCCAGTAGTATTCGAGGCAGGGCCTACGAGCAGTACTTC. Translation gives CASSIRGRAYEQYF.

This chain connects TRBV11-3 to TRBJ2-7, with D maybe TRBD1 (7 bases). Germline V CDR1 and CDR2: SGHNT, YENEEA. Trimming took off 5 bases at V and 6 bases at J, with 20 bases between the two ends. The CDR3 runs to 15 residues. CDR3 protein: CASSPGGPFESEQYF. In DNA, the CDR3 is TGTGCCAGCAGCCCAGGGGGGCCCTTTGAAAGCGAGCAGTACTTC.

The V call is TRBV11-2, the J call TRBJ1-3; D may be TRBD1 (5 bases). Trimming left V 5 bases short and J 2 bases short, with 10 bases between. From germline, CDR1 is SGHAT and CDR2 FQNNGV. This CDR3 is 14 amino acids long. The CDR3 DNA follows: TGTGCCAGCAGCCTCCAGGGTACTGGAAACACCATATATTTT. Translating it yields CASSLQGTGNTIYF.

The V and J genes are TRBV7-9 and TRBJ2-7; no clear D gene. CDR3 length: 14 residues. CDR1 SEHNR and CDR2 FQNEAQ come from the germline V gene (reference sequence). Trimming pared 5 bases from V and 2 bases from J, leaving 13 bases between. CDR3 amino acids: CASSPLAQPYEQYF. The CDR3 region has the DNA TGTGCCAGCAGCCCTCTTGCGCAACCCTACGAGCAGTACTTC.

V is TRBV6-4 and J is TRBJ2-1; the D gene is possibly TRBD2 (5 bases). Looked up from germline, CDR1 is MRHNA and CDR2 is SNTAGT. V lost 0 bases to trimming and J lost 6 bases, with 9 bases between them. The CDR3 has 14 residues. DNA of the CDR3: TGTGCCAGCAGTGACTCCAGGAGGTCCAATGAGCAGTTCTTC. It translates to CASSDSRRSNEQFF.

This chain connects TRBV30 to TRBJ1-2; D gene uncertain. This CDR3 comprises 17 residues. V was pared by 4 bases and J by 0 bases, with 21 bases between. In germline, CDR1 is GTSNPN, CDR2 SVGIG (reference sequence). The CDR3: CAWNRQASTRANYGYTF. The DNA for the CDR3 is TGTGCCTGGAACCGACAAGCTTCAACTAGAGCTAACTATGGCTACACCTTC.

The chain carries TRBV20-1 and TRBJ1-1; the D gene is possibly TRBD1 (5 bases). From germline, CDR1 is DFQATT and CDR2 SNEGSKA (reference sequence). V gave up 3 bases and J gave up 11 bases, with 13 bases separating them. The CDR3 runs to 11 residues. The chain's CDR3 is CSASIRDRAFF. The CDR3 region has the DNA TGCAGTGCTAGCATCAGGGATCGGGCTTTCTTT.

This clone was recorded a few times. J is TRBJ2-7 and V is TRBV5-6; possibly TRBD1 for D (6 bases). The V and J ends lost 0 bases and 7 bases respectively, with 17 bases between them. The CDR3 has 15 amino acids. The germline gives CDR1 SGHDT, CDR2 YYEEEE. CDR3 sequence: CASSLAPNRDNEQYF. CDR3 DNA: TGTGCCAGCAGCTTGGCCCCTAACAGGGATAATGAGCAGTACTTC.

This chain links TRBV4-3 with TRBJ2-5, with 9 bases fitting TRBD2. The CDR3 consists of 15 residues. The V gene end was trimmed by 4 bases and the J gene end by 3 bases; junction bases not matched to a gene: 6. Germline assignment: CDR1 LGHNA and CDR2 YSLEER. The CDR3 coding sequence is TGCGCCAGCAGCCTCGACCCTAGCGGGAAAGAGACCCAGTACTTC. It encodes CASSLDPSGKETQYF.

This chain connects TRBV18 to TRBJ1-2; the D is unclear. This CDR3 region has 17 residues. Germline V lookup: CDR1 KGHSH, CDR2 LQKENI. The germline V and J ends were trimmed by 0 bases and 2 bases, with 16 bases remaining between them. The CDR3 DNA is TGTGCCAGCTCACCACCCCTCCCGGGAGCATCAAACTATGGCTACACCTTC. It is translated as CASSPPLPGASNYGYTF.

This chain links TRBV27 with TRBJ1-1; 8 bases agree with TRBD1. The germline gives CDR1 MNHEY, CDR2 SMNVEV (reference sequence). The CDR3 covers 14 residues. Trimming took 6 bases from V and 2 from J; bases not matched to a gene: 5. The CDR3 loop is CASRRQGPNTEAFF. The CDR3 DNA sequence: TGTGCCAGCAGACGACAGGGGCCTAACACTGAAGCTTTCTTT.

This rearrangement joins TRBV11-2 to TRBJ1-5, with no clear D. Trimming removed 2 bases from V and 6 bases from J, with 8 bases in between. This CDR3 contains 13 residues. CDR1 and CDR2 from the germline V gene are SGHAT and FQNNGV. The CDR3 nucleotides read TGTGCCAGCAGCTTATCTGAGGGTCAGCCCCAGCATTTT. This sequence encodes CASSLSEGQPQHF.

The rearrangement uses TRBV5-4 and TRBJ2-7, with D possibly matching TRBD2 (6 bases). This CDR3 contains 15 residues. Germline V CDR1 and CDR2: SGHNT, YYREEE (reference sequence). V was shortened by 2 bases and J by 0 bases, with 12 bases between the two germline ends. The CDR3 spells CASSFGGTSSYEQYF. The CDR3, as DNA: TGTGCCAGCAGCTTTGGGGGGACCAGCTCCTACGAGCAGTACTTC.

V is TRBV19 and J is TRBJ2-7; TRBD1 agrees at 8 bases. The CDR3 loop spans 14 amino acids. V was clipped by 1 base and J by 3 bases; unmatched bases: 2. Per the germline V gene, CDR1 is LNHDA and CDR2 is SQIVND (reference sequence). In DNA, the CDR3 is TGTGCCAGTAGTATAGTACAGGGGGGCTACGAGCAGTACTTC. Protein: CASSIVQGGYEQYF.

V usage is TRBV30 and J usage is TRBJ2-1; 7 bases line up with TRBD2. From germline, CDR1 is GTSNPN and CDR2 SVGIG (reference sequence). Trimming cost V 3 bases and J 4 bases; bases outside gene matches: 18. The CDR3 loop spans 18 amino acids. The CDR3 coding sequence is TGTGCCTGGAGCGCTTCGGGGGGTCGGTTTCTAGCTTACAATGAGCAGTTCTTC. Translating gives CAWSASGGRFLAYNEQFF.

This chain links TRBV6-6 with TRBJ1-2; D is ambiguous. Trimming removed 7 bases at V and 0 bases at J, with 9 bases between. The CDR3 loop spans 13 amino acids. Germline lookup yields CDR1 MNHNY and CDR2 SVGAGI (reference sequence). The CDR3 DNA reads TGTGCCAGCATAACCAGTTCTAACTATGGCTACACCTTC. Residues: CASITSSNYGYTF.

The J gene is TRBJ1-6, the V gene TRBV5-1; 9 positions agree with TRBD1. The germline V gene encodes CDR1 SGHRS and CDR2 YFSETQ. The CDR3 covers 17 residues. J gave up 10 bases and V 4 bases, and 15 bases lay outside the gene matches. The CDR3, as DNA: TGCGCCAGCAGCAACGGTGTACAGGGGGCGATGGGATCACCCCTCCACTTT. It specifies CASSNGVQGAMGSPLHF. Full variable domain (missing parts from reference TRBV5-1 and TRBJ1-6): KAGVTQTPRYLIKTRGQQVTLSCSPISGHRSVSWYQQTPGQGLQFLFEYFSETQRNKGNFPGRFSGRQFSNSRSEMNVSTLELGDSALYLCASSNGVQGAMGSPLHFGNGTRLTVT.

The rearrangement uses TRBV5-6 and TRBJ1-1, with D uncertain. CDR1 and CDR2 (germline): SGHDT, YYEEEE. The V gene lost 0 bases and the J gene lost 0 bases, with 12 bases spanning the gap. The CDR3 contains 16 residues. The CDR3: CASSLGGISMNTEAFF. In DNA, the CDR3 is TGTGCCAGCAGCTTGGGCGGAATCAGCATGAACACTGAAGCTTTCTTT. The full variable domain, in which reference TRBV5-6 and TRBJ1-1 provide the parts outside the CDR3, is DAGVTQSPTHLIKTRGQQVTLRCSPKSGHDTVSWYQQALGQGPQFIFQYYEEEERQRGNFPDRFSGHQFPNYSSELNVNALLLGDSALYLCASSLGGISMNTEAFFGQGTRLTVV.